A single sample is the source of the 11 T cell receptor beta chains below, sequenced in a study of cytomegalovirus exposure and HLA in healthy donors. This PCR relied on a set of 60 Vbeta primers and 13 Jbeta primers. Profiling relied on immunoSEQ multiplex PCR, and the TCRdb table lists in-frame clones only, not all of them. This table lists approximately 82,000 clones. Source material: PBMCs. These receptors were obtained from a woman aged 55-69 years in good health and CMV-seronegative.

CDR3 in amino acids: CASSLGQAVYGYTF. In DNA form, the CDR3 reads TGCGCCAGCAGCCTGGGACAGGCGGTGTATGGCTACACCTTC. The J gene is TRBJ1-2, the V gene TRBV5-1; 8 nucleotides line up with TRBD1. The CDR3 is made up of 14 amino acids. Germline V gene data show CDR1 as SGHRS and CDR2 as YFSETQ. Germline trimming cut 4 bases from V and 5 bases from J; bases unmatched to any gene: 7.

This chain uses TRBV19 with TRBJ1-2; 7 positions match TRBD1. V shed 0 bases and J 4 bases; nucleotides not matched to a gene: 8. Germline V gene sequence: CDR1 LNHDA, CDR2 SQIVND (reference sequence). The CDR3 length is 16 residues. This CDR3 reads CASSIDHKGATYGYTF. CDR3 in DNA: TGTGCCAGTAGTATAGATCATAAGGGGGCGACCTATGGCTACACCTTC. The full variable domain, with the rest looked up from reference TRBV19 and TRBJ1-2, is DGGITQSPKYLFRKEGQNVTLSCEQNLNHDAMYWYRQDPGQGLRLIYYSQIVNDFQKGDIAEGYSVSREKKESFPLTVTSAQKNPTAFYLCASSIDHKGATYGYTFGSGTRLTVV.

The V gene is TRBV2, the J gene TRBJ2-1; TRBD2 matches at 8 bases. The CDR3 extends over 17 amino acids. V gave up 6 bases and J gave up 2 bases; unmatched junction bases: 12. CDR1 SNHLY and CDR2 FYNNEI come from the germline V gene. CDR3 bases: TGTGCCAGCAGCCCTACCACGGGAGGGGCACCCTACAATGAGCAGTTCTTC. Its translation is CASSPTTGGAPYNEQFF.

The rearrangement uses TRBV5-4 and TRBJ1-4, with 11 bases that match TRBD1. Trimming removed 0 bases from V and 8 bases from J; junction bases left unmatched: 9. The germline V gene encodes CDR1 SGHNT and CDR2 YYREEE (reference sequence). This CDR3 is 17 amino acids long. This chain's CDR3 is CASSLARDRGVGEKLFF. Here the CDR3 DNA reads TGTGCCAGCAGCTTGGCGCGGGACAGGGGGGTTGGGGAAAAACTGTTTTTT.

The rearrangement joins TRBV2 to TRBJ2-5, with D perhaps TRBD1 (6 bases). CDR3 length equals 12 residues. V lost 9 bases and J 4 bases, leaving 12 bases between the germline ends. Germline assignment: CDR1 SNHLY and CDR2 FYNNEI. The CDR3 DNA reads TGTGCCAGTACAGGGATGTCAGAGACCCAGTACTTC. Translated: CASTGMSETQYF.

On this clone: Without the conserved terminal phenylalanine or tryptophan, this CDR3 likely stems from a read error. Because the CDR3's place on the DNA is in doubt, the DNA is left out and the CDR3 is given as listed by TCRdb. This rearrangement joins TRBV9 to TRBJ1-3; the D call of TRBD1 is as the table states it, not checked on the DNA. The CDR3 adds up to 11 amino acids, both ends counted. Germline CDR1 and CDR2: SGDLS and YYNGEE. The CDR3 loop is CVSSEPGQWIN.

This CDR3 is CASSFKTGRGGGYTF. In DNA form, the CDR3 reads TGTGCCAGCAGCTTTAAGACAGGCCGGGGGGGAGGCTACACCTTC. The J gene is TRBJ1-2, the V gene TRBV13, with a possible D match to TRBD1 (6 bases). This CDR3 has 15 residues. Germline-derived CDR1 and CDR2 are PRHDT and FYEKMQ (reference sequence). Trimming shortened V by 3 bases and J by 8 bases, and 19 bases separated the two germline ends.

The chain uses TRBV2 and TRBJ2-3, with a possible D match to TRBD1 (6 bases). The CDR3 has 13 amino acids. V gave up 7 bases and J gave up 2 bases, with 10 bases separating them. CDR1 and CDR2 (germline): SNHLY, FYNNEI. The CDR3 DNA reads as TGTGCCAGCAAACGGGACAACACAGATACGCAGTATTTT. It codes for CASKRDNTDTQYF.

For this clone: One end of the junction fails to match germline, which may point to a read error. This sequence joins TRBV5-1 and TRBJ2-7; 7 bases agree with TRBD1. Germline V gene sequence: CDR1 SGHRS, CDR2 YFSETQ. This CDR3 spans 13 amino acids. Written as DNA, the CDR3 is TGCGCCAGCGGCTTCGGGACAGACTACGAGCAGTACTTC. It codes for CASGFGTDYEQYF. The full variable domain, completed using reference TRBV5-1 and TRBJ2-7, is KAGVTQTPRYLIKTRGQQVTLSCSPISGHRSVSWYQQTPGQGLQFLFEYFSETQRNKGNFPGRFSGRQFSNSRSEMNVSTLELGDSALYLCASGFGTDYEQYFGPGTRLTVT.

This sequence joins TRBV2 and TRBJ2-3; a possible D gene is TRBD1 (6 bases). This CDR3 is built from 13 residues. Per the germline V gene, CDR1 is SNHLY and CDR2 is FYNNEI. Trimming took 6 bases from V and 4 from J, leaving 11 bases between them. The CDR3 nucleotides read TGTGCCAGCAGCCAGGGGTGGGCAGATACGCAGTATTTT. This encodes CASSQGWADTQYF. Full variable domain (missing parts from reference TRBV2 and TRBJ2-3): EPEVTQTPSHQVTQMGQEVILRCVPISNHLYFYWYRQILGQKVEFLVSFYNNEISEKSEIFDDQFSVERPDGSNFTLKIRSTKLEDSAMYFCASSQGWADTQYFGPGTRLTVL.

V is TRBV11-2 and J is TRBJ2-6; possibly TRBD1 for D (5 bases). This CDR3 contains 18 residues. CDR1 is SGHAT and CDR2 is FQNNGV in the germline V gene. The ends were cut back, 4 bases at V and 2 bases at J, with 18 bases in the middle. CDR3 region: CASSWGVFQGAGANVLTF. As DNA, the CDR3 is TGTGCCAGCAGCTGGGGTGTGTTCCAGGGCGCTGGGGCCAACGTCCTGACTTTC.